This TCR beta chain was identified in a study of blood T cell repertoires in COVID-19. On the study more broadly: Samples taken during acute and convalescent COVID-19 were collected in the United States, Italy and Spain. PBMCs, B-cell-depleted T cells, or T cells were the source of the cDNA or gDNA that made up the material.

There are 14 residues in the CDR3. Germline V gene data show CDR1 as SGHRS and CDR2 as YFSETQ. The V and J ends lost 4 bases and 0 bases respectively, with 9 bases between them. In the source study's methods: Estimated nucleated cell counts came from reference gene primer amplification. The protocol was immunoSEQ multiplex PCR, while the TCRdb copy is restricted to in-frame clones and leaves out a portion. V, J and clone size are those of that table, while D and trimming were read from the DNA. The sample shows fewer than 60,000 clones, around four fifths of them seen only once. The J gene is TRBJ2-3, the V gene TRBV5-1, with D perhaps TRBD2 (6 bases). The sequencing input was peripheral blood. The origin of this receptor is a man aged 60 to 69 with COVID-19, enrolled during active disease. The CDR3 loop is CASSRDSSTDTQYF. DNA of the CDR3: TGCGCCAGCAGCCGGGACTCTAGCACAGATACGCAGTATTTT.